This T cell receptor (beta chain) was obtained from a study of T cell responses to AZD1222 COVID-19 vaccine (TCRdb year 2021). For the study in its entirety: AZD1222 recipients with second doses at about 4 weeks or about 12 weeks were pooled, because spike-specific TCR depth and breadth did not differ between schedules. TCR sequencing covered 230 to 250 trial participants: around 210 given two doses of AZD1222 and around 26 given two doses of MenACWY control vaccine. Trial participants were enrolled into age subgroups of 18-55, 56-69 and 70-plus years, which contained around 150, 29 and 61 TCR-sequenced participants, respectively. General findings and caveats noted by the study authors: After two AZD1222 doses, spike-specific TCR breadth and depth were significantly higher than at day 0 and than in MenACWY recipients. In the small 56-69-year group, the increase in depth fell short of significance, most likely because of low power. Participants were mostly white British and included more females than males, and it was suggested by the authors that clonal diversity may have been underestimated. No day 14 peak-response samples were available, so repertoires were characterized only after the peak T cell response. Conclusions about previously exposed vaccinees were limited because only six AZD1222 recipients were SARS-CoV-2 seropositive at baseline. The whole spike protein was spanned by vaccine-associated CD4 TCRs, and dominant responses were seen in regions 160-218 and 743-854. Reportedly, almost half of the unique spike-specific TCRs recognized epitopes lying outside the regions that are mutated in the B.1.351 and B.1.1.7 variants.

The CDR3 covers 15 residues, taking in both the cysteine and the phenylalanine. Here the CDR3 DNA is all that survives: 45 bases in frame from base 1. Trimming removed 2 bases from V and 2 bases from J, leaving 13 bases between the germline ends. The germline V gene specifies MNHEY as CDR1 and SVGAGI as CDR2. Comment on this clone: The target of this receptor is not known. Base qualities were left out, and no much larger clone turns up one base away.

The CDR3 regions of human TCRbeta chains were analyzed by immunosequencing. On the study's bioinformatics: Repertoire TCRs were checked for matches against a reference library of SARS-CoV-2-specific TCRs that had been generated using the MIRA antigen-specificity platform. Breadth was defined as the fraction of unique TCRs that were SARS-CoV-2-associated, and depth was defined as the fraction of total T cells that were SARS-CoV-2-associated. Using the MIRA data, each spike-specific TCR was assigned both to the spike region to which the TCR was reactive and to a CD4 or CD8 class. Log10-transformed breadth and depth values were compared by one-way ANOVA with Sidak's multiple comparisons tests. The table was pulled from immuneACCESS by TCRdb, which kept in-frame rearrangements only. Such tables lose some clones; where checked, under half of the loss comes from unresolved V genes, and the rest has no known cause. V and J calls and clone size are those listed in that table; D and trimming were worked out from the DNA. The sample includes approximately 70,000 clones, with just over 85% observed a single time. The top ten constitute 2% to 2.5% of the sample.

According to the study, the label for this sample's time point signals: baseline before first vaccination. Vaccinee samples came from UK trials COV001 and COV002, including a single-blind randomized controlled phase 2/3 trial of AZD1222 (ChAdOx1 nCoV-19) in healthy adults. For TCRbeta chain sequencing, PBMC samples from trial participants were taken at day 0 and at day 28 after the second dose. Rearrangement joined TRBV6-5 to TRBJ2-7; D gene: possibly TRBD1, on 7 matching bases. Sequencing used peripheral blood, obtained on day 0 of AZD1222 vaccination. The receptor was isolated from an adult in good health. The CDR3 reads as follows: CASSYSRGVTYEQYF. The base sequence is TGTGCCAGCAGTTACAGCAGGGGGGTGACCTACGAGCAGTACTTC.